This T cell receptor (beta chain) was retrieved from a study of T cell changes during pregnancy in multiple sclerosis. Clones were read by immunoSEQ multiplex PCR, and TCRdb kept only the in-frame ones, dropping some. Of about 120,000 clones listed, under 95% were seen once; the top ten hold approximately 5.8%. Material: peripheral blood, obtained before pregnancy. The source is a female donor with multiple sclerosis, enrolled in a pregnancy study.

The DNA for the CDR3 is TGTGCCAGCAGTGGTGGGACGGAGGGTAGCAATCAGCCCCAGCATTTT. Encoded protein: CASSGGTEGSNQPQHF. The V and J genes are TRBV6-1 and TRBJ1-5, with D tentatively TRBD1 (5 bases). The CDR3 is 16 residues long. CDR1 MNHNS and CDR2 SASEGT come from the germline V gene. V was trimmed by 4 bases and J by 0 bases, leaving 13 bases between them.